This T cell receptor (beta chain) was retrieved from a study of T cell changes during pregnancy in multiple sclerosis. Data came from immunoSEQ multiplex PCR; TCRdb stores just in-frame clones and leaves some out. The repertoire holds tens of thousands of clones, around 92% seen once, with around 8% in the top ten. The sequences come from CD8+ T cells from peripheral blood mononuclear cells, collected in the third trimester of pregnancy. The source of this sequence is a female donor with multiple sclerosis, enrolled in a pregnancy study.

The DNA for the CDR3 is TGTGCCAGCAGCGTAGATGGTAGCGGGGGAAATGAGCAGTTCTTC. Translation: CASSVDGSGGNEQFF. This chain joins TRBV9 and TRBJ2-1; TRBD2 aligns across 9 bases. The germline V gene encodes CDR1 SGDLS and CDR2 YYNGEE. The V and J ends lost 0 bases and 7 bases, in that order; junction bases with no gene match: 5. The CDR3 spans 15 residues.